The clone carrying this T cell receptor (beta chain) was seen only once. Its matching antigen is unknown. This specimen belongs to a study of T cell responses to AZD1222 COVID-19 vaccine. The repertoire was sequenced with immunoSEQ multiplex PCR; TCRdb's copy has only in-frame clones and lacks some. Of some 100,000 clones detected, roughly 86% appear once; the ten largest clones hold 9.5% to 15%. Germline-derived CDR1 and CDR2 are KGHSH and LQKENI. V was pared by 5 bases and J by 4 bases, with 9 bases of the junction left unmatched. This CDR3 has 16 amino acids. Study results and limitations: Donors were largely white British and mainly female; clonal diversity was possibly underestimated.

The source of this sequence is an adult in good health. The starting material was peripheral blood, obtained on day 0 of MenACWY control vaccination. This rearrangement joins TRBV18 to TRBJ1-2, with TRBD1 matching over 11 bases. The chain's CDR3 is CASSSPPGQGVYGYTF. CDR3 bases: TGTGCCAGCTCAAGCCCTCCGGGACAGGGGGTCTATGGCTACACCTTC.